The T cell receptor beta chain under discussion was sequenced for a study of blood T cell repertoires in COVID-19. Generated by immunoSEQ multiplex PCR, the TCRdb table keeps only in-frame clones and is missing some. The sample shows about 100,000 clones, about 80% of them seen only once. Germline loops: CDR1 MNHEY, CDR2 SVGEGT. The ends lost 2 bases at V and 2 bases at J; junction bases unmatched: 2. This CDR3 region has 14 residues. This TCR derives from a woman in her 70s with acute or convalescent COVID-19. This sequence joins TRBV6-2 or TRBV6-3 and TRBJ1-2, with TRBD1 identical over 7 bases. Sequenced: peripheral blood. The CDR3 here is CASSYMGQNYGYTF. As DNA, the CDR3 is TGTGCCAGCAGTTACATGGGACAGAACTATGGCTACACCTTC.